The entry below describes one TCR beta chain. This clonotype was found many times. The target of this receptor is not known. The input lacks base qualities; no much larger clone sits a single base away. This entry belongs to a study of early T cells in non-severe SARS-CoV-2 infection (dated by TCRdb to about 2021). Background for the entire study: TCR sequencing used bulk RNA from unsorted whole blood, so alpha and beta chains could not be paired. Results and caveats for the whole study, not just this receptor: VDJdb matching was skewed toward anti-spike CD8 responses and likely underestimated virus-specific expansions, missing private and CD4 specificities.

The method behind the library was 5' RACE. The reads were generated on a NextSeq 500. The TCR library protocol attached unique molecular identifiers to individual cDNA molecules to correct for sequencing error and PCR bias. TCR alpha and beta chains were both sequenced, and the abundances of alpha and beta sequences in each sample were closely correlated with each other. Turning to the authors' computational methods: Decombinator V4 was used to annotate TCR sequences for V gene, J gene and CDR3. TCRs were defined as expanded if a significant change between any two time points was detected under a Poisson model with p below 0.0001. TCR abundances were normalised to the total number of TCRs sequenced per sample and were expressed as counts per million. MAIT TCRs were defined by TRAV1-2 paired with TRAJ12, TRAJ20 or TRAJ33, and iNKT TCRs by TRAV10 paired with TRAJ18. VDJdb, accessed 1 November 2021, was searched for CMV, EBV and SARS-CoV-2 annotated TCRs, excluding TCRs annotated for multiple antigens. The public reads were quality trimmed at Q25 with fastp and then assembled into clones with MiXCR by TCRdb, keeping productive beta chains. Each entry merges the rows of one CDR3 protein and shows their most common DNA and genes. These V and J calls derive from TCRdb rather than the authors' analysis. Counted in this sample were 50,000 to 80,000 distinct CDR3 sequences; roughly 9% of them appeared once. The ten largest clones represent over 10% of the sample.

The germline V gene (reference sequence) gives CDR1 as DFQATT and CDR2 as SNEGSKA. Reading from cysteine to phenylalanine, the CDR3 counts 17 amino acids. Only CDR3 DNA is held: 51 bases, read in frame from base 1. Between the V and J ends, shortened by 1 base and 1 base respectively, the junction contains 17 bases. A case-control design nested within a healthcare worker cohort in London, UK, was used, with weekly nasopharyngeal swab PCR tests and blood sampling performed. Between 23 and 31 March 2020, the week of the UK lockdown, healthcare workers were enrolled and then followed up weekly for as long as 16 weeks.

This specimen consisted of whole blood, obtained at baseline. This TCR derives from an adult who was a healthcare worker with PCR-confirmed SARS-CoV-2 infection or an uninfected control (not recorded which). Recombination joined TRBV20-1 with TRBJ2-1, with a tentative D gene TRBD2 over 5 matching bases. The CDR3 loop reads CSARGGPWSGSYNEQFF. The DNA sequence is TGCAGTGCTAGAGGAGGGCCATGGTCGGGGTCCTACAATGAGCAGTTCTTC.